The 32 T cell receptor beta chains below were found in one sample sequenced in a study of shared clonotypes between healthy human individuals. TCRdb keeps only in-frame clones here, not all; method: immunoSEQ multiplex PCR. The sample has a few million clones, around nine tenths seen once; the top ten hold 0.13% to 0.15%. Sequencing input: naive CD4+ T cells sorted from blood. Subset specified: CD45RA+ positively selected. Receptors originate from a man aged 18 to 29 in good health.

V is TRBV18 and J is TRBJ2-4, with 7 bases lining up with TRBD1. Germline CDR1 and CDR2: KGHSH and LQKENI. The CDR3 totals 15 residues. The V and J ends lost 3 bases and 5 bases, in that order; junction bases with no gene match: 7. CDR3 DNA sequence: TGTGCCAGCTCACCCCTGGGACAGAACGAAAACATTCAGTACTTC. Amino acids: CASSPLGQNENIQYF.

The table lists this clone with a count of one. The chain combines TRBV27 with TRBJ1-5; D not certain. CDR3 length: 14 amino acids. Germline V lookup: CDR1 MNHEY, CDR2 SMNVEV (reference sequence). V was trimmed by 10 bases and J by 0 bases, leaving 13 bases between them. CDR3 protein: CATSAGYSNQPQHF. CDR3 bases: TGTGCCACGTCCGCGGGGTATAGCAATCAGCCCCAGCATTTT.

The chain is built from TRBV30 and TRBJ2-6; no firm D call. V lost 0 bases, J lost 0 bases, and 9 bases lay in between. The CDR3 extends over 16 amino acids. CDR1 and CDR2 (germline): GTSNPN, SVGIG (reference sequence). The CDR3 region is CAWSVERSSGANVLTF. CDR3 DNA sequence: TGTGCCTGGAGTGTGGAGAGATCCTCTGGGGCCAACGTCCTGACTTTC.

The chain is built from TRBV5-6 and TRBJ2-1, with TRBD1 identical over 8 bases. The CDR3 runs 14 residues. Germline V gene data show CDR1 as SGHDT and CDR2 as YYEEEE. V shed 6 bases, J shed 4 bases, and the junction held 6 bases outside the gene matches. This CDR3 is CASKAGTGYNEQFF. The CDR3 DNA reads TGTGCCAGCAAGGCCGGGACAGGTTACAATGAGCAGTTCTTC.

This clone was observed a few times. In the same sample, other DNA sequences code for this CDR3. This chain joins TRBV2 and TRBJ1-5, with 7 bases aligning to TRBD1. Germline CDR1 is SNHLY and CDR2 is FYNNEI. The CDR3 runs 13 residues. Trimming removed 6 bases from V and 4 bases from J; junction bases left unmatched: 3. The CDR3 here is CASSDRENQPQHF. Written as DNA, the CDR3 is TGTGCCAGCAGCGACAGGGAAAATCAGCCCCAGCATTTT.

This chain joins TRBV4-1 and TRBJ1-3; the match to TRBD1 covers 9 bases. The CDR3 totals 15 residues. Germline V gives CDR1 MGHRA, CDR2 YSYEKL. Trimming took 7 bases from V and 2 from J; bases not matched to a gene: 6. The CDR3 DNA reads TGCGCCAGCAACCTCGGACAGGGGCCTGGAAACACCATATATTTT. This sequence encodes CASNLGQGPGNTIYF.

The chain recombines TRBV2 with TRBJ2-6; tentative D call: TRBD1 (5 bases). The V gene lost 2 bases and the J gene lost 6 bases, with 8 bases spanning the gap. The CDR3 spans 14 residues. Germline V gene sequence: CDR1 SNHLY, CDR2 FYNNEI. The CDR3 DNA follows: TGTGCCAGCAGTGAACAGGGCGAGGCCAACGTCCTGACTTTC. Protein sequence: CASSEQGEANVLTF.

The chain uses TRBV7-8 and TRBJ1-5; a weak D match, TRBD1 (5 bases). This CDR3 has 14 residues. V was pared by 5 bases and J by 7 bases, with 15 bases between. CDR1 and CDR2 from the germline V gene are SGHVS and FQNEAQ. The chain's CDR3 is CASSPAGTWQPQHF. The CDR3 DNA follows: TGTGCCAGCAGCCCTGCGGGGACCTGGCAGCCCCAGCATTTT.

In the case of this clone: The sample contains more than one DNA sequence encoding this CDR3. This chain uses TRBV5-1 with TRBJ2-2; D unresolved. CDR1 and CDR2 from the germline V gene are SGHRS and YFSETQ. V lost 0 bases and J lost 0, with 6 bases in between. The CDR3 loop spans 15 amino acids. CDR3 residues: CASSLGGTNTGELFF. As DNA, the CDR3 is TGCGCCAGCAGCTTGGGAGGAACGAACACCGGGGAGCTGTTTTTT.

A single count supports this clone. The V call is TRBV6-1, the J call TRBJ2-2; 10 bases are shared with TRBD1. Germline assignment: CDR1 MNHNS and CDR2 SASEGT. The trim removed 5 bases at V and 5 bases at J, leaving 5 bases unmatched. The CDR3 is 15 residues long. The CDR3 DNA reads as TGTGCCAGCAGTAATCCGGGACAGGGGACCGGGGAGCTGTTTTTT. This codes for CASSNPGQGTGELFF.

The chain employs TRBV9 and TRBJ1-5; 7 bases are shared with TRBD1. V gave up 4 bases and J gave up 4 bases; unmatched junction bases: 11. There are 16 residues in the CDR3. CDR1 is SGDLS, CDR2 YYNGEE, per germline. The CDR3 protein is CASSRTGVAVNQPQHF. The CDR3 DNA sequence: TGTGCCAGCAGCCGAACAGGGGTAGCAGTAAATCAGCCCCAGCATTTT.

The chain has TRBV27 and TRBJ2-3; no definite D call. Germline lookup yields CDR1 MNHEY and CDR2 SMNVEV (reference sequence). The CDR3 has 15 amino acids. Trimming stripped 3 bases from V and 0 bases from J, with 10 bases between. The chain's CDR3 is CASSFRTLSTDTQYF. CDR3 sequence (DNA): TGTGCCAGCAGTTTTAGGACGTTAAGCACAGATACGCAGTATTTT.

This clone was seen a single time. The chain uses TRBV5-8 and TRBJ1-3; D remains unclear. V was pared by 4 bases and J by 0 bases, with 8 bases between. The V gene's germline CDR1 is SGHTS and CDR2 YDEGEE. The CDR3 extends over 14 amino acids. DNA for the CDR3: TGTGCCAGCAGCACCGGGTACTCTGGAAACACCATATATTTT. It encodes CASSTGYSGNTIYF.

This chain joins TRBV10-2 and TRBJ2-7; D remains unclear. Germline V CDR1 and CDR2: WSHSY, SAAADI. CDR3 length: 12 amino acids. V shed 6 bases and J shed 0 bases, with 6 bases lying between them. Written as DNA, the CDR3 is TGCGCCAGCAGCCAGAGCTCCTACGAGCAGTACTTC. It codes for CASSQSSYEQYF.

This chain links TRBV14 with TRBJ2-7; 11 bases agree with TRBD2. V lost 1 base to trimming and J lost 3 bases; unmatched junction nucleotides: 5. Germline lookup yields CDR1 SGHDN and CDR2 FVKESK. There are 16 residues in the CDR3. DNA for the CDR3: TGTGCCAGCAGCCAAGGAAGAACTAGCGGGAGCTACGAGCAGTACTTC. Translating it yields CASSQGRTSGSYEQYF.

This chain uses TRBV6-5 with TRBJ2-1; the D gene is possibly TRBD2 (5 bases). Germline CDR1 MNHEY, CDR2 SVGAGI. V was pared by 8 bases and J by 9 bases, with 14 bases between. The CDR3 runs to 12 residues. This chain's CDR3 is CASLSPGGEQFF. The CDR3 bases are TGTGCCAGCCTTTCCCCCGGAGGTGAGCAGTTCTTC.

V is TRBV2 and J is TRBJ1-5; a possible D gene is TRBD1 (6 bases). CDR1 is SNHLY and CDR2 is FYNNEI in the germline V gene. The germline V and J ends were trimmed by 4 bases and 4 bases, with 14 bases remaining between them. The CDR3 spans 15 residues. In nucleotides, the CDR3 is TGTGCCAGCAGTGTTGAAGGGCAGGGGAATCAGCCCCAGCATTTT. It codes for CASSVEGQGNQPQHF.

The CDR3 coding sequence is TGTGCCAGCAGCCCGAGGTCAGGGGCGAGTTCACCCCTCCACTTT. Translated: CASSPRSGASSPLHF. V and J are TRBV7-9 and TRBJ1-6; tentatively, D is TRBD1 (6 bases). V dropped 5 bases and J dropped 9 bases, with 17 bases sitting between them. The CDR3 is 15 residues long. Per germline, CDR1 SEHNR and CDR2 FQNEAQ (reference sequence). The full variable domain, its missing parts supplied by reference TRBV7-9 and TRBJ1-6, is DTGVSQNPRHKITKRGQNVTFRCDPISEHNRLYWYRQTLGQGPEFLTYFQNEAQLEKSRLLSDRFSAERPKGSFSTLEIQRTEQGDSAMYLCASSPRSGASSPLHFGNGTRLTVT.

This chain connects TRBV11-3 to TRBJ2-3; 10 bases are a match to TRBD1. Per germline, CDR1 SGHNT and CDR2 YENEEA. The CDR3 spans 17 residues. The junction had 10 bases not matched to a gene; V was cut back by 5 bases and J by 2 bases. CDR3 region: CASSLGRDRGNTDTQYF. CDR3 nucleotide sequence: TGTGCCAGCAGCCTCGGCCGGGACAGGGGTAACACAGATACGCAGTATTTT.

The chain joins TRBV5-1 to TRBJ2-2, with 7 bases matching TRBD1. The CDR3 runs to 16 residues. Germline V gene lookup returns CDR1 SGHRS and CDR2 YFSETQ. V lost 4 bases, J lost 5 bases, and 11 bases stayed unmatched. DNA of the CDR3: TGCGCCAGCAGCCCCGACAGGGTTTCAGGGACCGGGGAGCTGTTTTTT. This codes for CASSPDRVSGTGELFF.

This chain connects TRBV7-9 to TRBJ2-2; D is tentatively TRBD1 or TRBD2 (6 bases each). The CDR3 length is 14 residues. Germline loops: CDR1 SEHNR, CDR2 FQNEAQ (reference sequence). Trimming stripped 7 bases from V and 3 bases from J, with 12 bases between. As DNA, the CDR3 is TGTGCCAGCACCCCAAGGGGGGACACCGGGGAGCTGTTTTTT. It codes for CASTPRGDTGELFF.

About this clone: This sample also contains other DNA sequences that code for the same CDR3. The chain joins TRBV5-1 to TRBJ2-7, with D perhaps TRBD2 (5 bases). CDR3 length: 13 amino acids. Germline loops: CDR1 SGHRS, CDR2 YFSETQ. The V gene lost 0 bases and the J gene lost 3 bases, with 7 bases spanning the gap. Here the CDR3 reads CASSLGRDYEQYF. The CDR3 DNA sequence: TGCGCCAGCAGCTTGGGTCGGGACTACGAGCAGTACTTC.

The rearrangement links TRBV7-2 to TRBJ2-1, with 8 nucleotides matching TRBD2. The CDR3 runs to 16 residues. V trimming: 2 bases; J trimming: 2 bases; junction bases outside the gene matches: 5. The V gene's germline CDR1 is SGHTA and CDR2 FQGNSA. Here the CDR3 reads CASSLKGLAPYNEQFF. Here the CDR3 DNA reads TGTGCCAGCAGCTTAAAAGGACTAGCCCCCTACAATGAGCAGTTCTTC.

The chain uses TRBV30 and TRBJ1-3; D uncertain. CDR3 size: 15 residues. V was clipped by 7 bases and J by 0 bases, with 16 bases between them. CDR1 and CDR2 from the germline V gene are GTSNPN and SVGIG (reference sequence). CDR3 amino acids: CASSAEGYSGNTIYF. DNA of the CDR3: TGTGCCTCCTCGGCCGAGGGATACTCTGGAAACACCATATATTTT. The whole variable domain, filled in from reference TRBV30 and TRBJ1-3, reads SQTIHQWPATLVQPVGSPLSLECTVEGTSNPNLYWYRQAAGRGLQLLFYSVGIGQISSEVPQNLSASRPQDRQFILSSKKLLLSDSGFYLCASSAEGYSGNTIYFGEGSWLTVV.

The CDR3 sequence: CASSLDRYSPYEQYF. For the CDR3, the DNA is TGTGCCAGCTCCTTGGACCGTTACTCTCCCTACGAGCAGTACTTC. This chain links TRBV7-2 with TRBJ2-7; D remains unclear. CDR1 is SGHTA, CDR2 FQGNSA, per germline. V was shortened by 8 bases and J by 2 bases, with 19 bases between the two germline ends. The CDR3 is 15 amino acids.

This clone was seen only once. The rearrangement joins TRBV28 to TRBJ1-6; 8 bases map to TRBD1. Germline CDR1 reads MDHEN; CDR2 reads SYDVKM. The trim removed 4 bases at V and 7 bases at J, leaving 9 bases unmatched. There are 16 residues in the CDR3. CDR3 loop: CASSSHLQGGNSPLHF. CDR3 nucleotide sequence: TGTGCCAGCAGTTCCCACCTACAGGGGGGAAATTCACCCCTCCACTTT.

The rearrangement links TRBV29-1 to TRBJ2-7; D tentatively fits TRBD1 or TRBD2 (7 bases each). V shed 6 bases and J shed 6 bases, with 12 bases lying between them. CDR1 SQVTM and CDR2 ANQGSEA come from the germline V gene. CDR3 length: 11 amino acids. CDR3 DNA: TGCAGCGTCCCAGGGGGGGGCGAGCAGTACTTC. Its translation is CSVPGGGEQYF.

The chain recombines TRBV2 with TRBJ2-2, with 7 nucleotides matching TRBD1. Trimming cost V 1 base and J 4 bases; bases outside gene matches: 0. Per the germline V gene, CDR1 is SNHLY and CDR2 is FYNNEI. There are 14 residues in the CDR3. CDR3 in amino acids: CASSEDRGTGELFF. The CDR3 nucleotides are TGTGCCAGCAGTGAAGACAGGGGCACCGGGGAGCTGTTTTTT.

The chain employs TRBV6-1 and TRBJ2-2, with no clear D. The CDR3 extends over 14 amino acids. Trimming removed 6 bases from V and 3 bases from J, with 11 bases in between. Germline lookup yields CDR1 MNHNS and CDR2 SASEGT. As DNA, the CDR3 is TGTGCCAGCAGGGCCGGCAAATACACCGGGGAGCTGTTTTTT. This translates into CASRAGKYTGELFF.

The V gene is TRBV5-1, the J gene TRBJ2-3; D tentatively fits TRBD1 or TRBD2 (5 bases each). Germline V lookup: CDR1 SGHRS, CDR2 YFSETQ. V dropped 5 bases and J dropped 0 bases, with 16 bases sitting between them. The CDR3 consists of 16 residues. DNA for the CDR3: TGCGCCAGCAGGTCCGGGGCCTCCACTAGCACAGATACGCAGTATTTT. Residues: CASRSGASTSTDTQYF.

The chain couples TRBV12-5 to TRBJ1-2, with 9 bases identical to TRBD1. Germline loops: CDR1 LGHNT, CDR2 FRNRAP. This CDR3 comprises 17 residues. Trimming took 1 base from V and 4 from J; bases not matched to a gene: 10. CDR3 loop: CASGLAGPGQGVYGYTF. In DNA form, the CDR3 reads TGTGCTAGTGGTTTGGCGGGGCCGGGACAGGGAGTCTATGGCTACACCTTC.

As for this clone: The sample carries other DNA sequences with the same CDR3. The gene calls are TRBV19 and TRBJ2-7, with D perhaps TRBD2 (6 bases). The ends were cut back, 3 bases at V and 1 base at J, with 10 bases in the middle. This CDR3 contains 14 residues. Germline lookup yields CDR1 LNHDA and CDR2 SQIVND (reference sequence). This CDR3 is CASSIGGLSYEQYF. In DNA, the CDR3 is TGTGCCAGTAGTATCGGAGGGCTTTCCTACGAGCAGTACTTC.